This T cell receptor (beta chain) was observed in a study of blood T cell repertoires in COVID-19. In the study overall: COVID-19 samples, acute and convalescent, were from the United States, Italy and Spain.

Some clones are missing from TCRdb's copy, which holds only in-frame ones; the method was immunoSEQ multiplex PCR. The sample contains 85,000 to 130,000 clones, roughly four fifths of which appear only once. The CDR3 consists of 13 residues. Trimming pared 11 bases from V and 3 bases from J, leaving 14 bases between. CDR1 and CDR2 (germline): MGHDK, SYGVNS. The receptor was isolated from a woman between 55 and 75 years old with acute or convalescent COVID-19. Sequencing input: peripheral blood. The chain couples TRBV25-1 to TRBJ1-3; a weak D match, TRBD1 (5 bases). CDR3 loop: CAVGGVNGNTIYF. The CDR3 DNA is TGTGCCGTCGGGGGAGTTAATGGAAACACCATATATTTT.